This note documents a single T cell receptor (beta chain) sequence. The CDR3 has 18 residues. Trimming pared 2 bases from V and 3 bases from J, leaving 24 bases between. This entry is derived from a study of shared clonotypes between healthy human individuals. TCRdb's copy holds only in-frame clones and misses some; the assay was immunoSEQ multiplex PCR. The sample contains about 2 million clones, roughly 94% of which appear only once. Sequenced material: naive CD4+ T cells sorted from blood. As to subset: CD45RA+ positively selected. The chain uses TRBV5-3 and TRBJ2-7, with unresolved D. TRBV5-3 has ORF status, its function being uncertain. The source is a man aged 18 to 29 in good health. The CDR3 spells CARSLRAWGCTSSYEQYF. In nucleotides, the CDR3 is TGTGCCAGAAGCTTACGAGCATGGGGATGTACTTCAAGCTACGAGCAGTACTTC.